The T cell receptor beta chain under discussion was sequenced for a study of PD-1 blockade in classical Hodgkin lymphoma. The germline gives CDR1 LGHNA, CDR2 YSLEER. The length of the CDR3 is 15 residues. V was pared by 1 base and J by 5 bases, with 5 bases of the junction left unmatched. Some clones are missing from TCRdb's copy, which holds only in-frame ones; the method was immunoSEQ multiplex PCR. This repertoire shows about 14,000 clones, 65% to 85% found once; its top ten account for 16%. The time point is: cycle 4 day 1 (C4D1), after 6 weeks of nivolumab. Following autologous stem cell transplantation, relapse occurred in every patient, and exposure to brentuximab vedotin varied.

This material consisted of peripheral blood mononuclear cells (PBMCs), taken before the fourth cycle of nivolumab. The source of this sequence is a human donor with classical Hodgkin lymphoma. V and J are TRBV4-3 and TRBJ1-2; 9 bases are shared with TRBD1. The CDR3 bases are TGCGCCAGCAGCCAAGTGACAGGGGGTGAATATGGCTACACCTTC. Amino acids: CASSQVTGGEYGYTF.